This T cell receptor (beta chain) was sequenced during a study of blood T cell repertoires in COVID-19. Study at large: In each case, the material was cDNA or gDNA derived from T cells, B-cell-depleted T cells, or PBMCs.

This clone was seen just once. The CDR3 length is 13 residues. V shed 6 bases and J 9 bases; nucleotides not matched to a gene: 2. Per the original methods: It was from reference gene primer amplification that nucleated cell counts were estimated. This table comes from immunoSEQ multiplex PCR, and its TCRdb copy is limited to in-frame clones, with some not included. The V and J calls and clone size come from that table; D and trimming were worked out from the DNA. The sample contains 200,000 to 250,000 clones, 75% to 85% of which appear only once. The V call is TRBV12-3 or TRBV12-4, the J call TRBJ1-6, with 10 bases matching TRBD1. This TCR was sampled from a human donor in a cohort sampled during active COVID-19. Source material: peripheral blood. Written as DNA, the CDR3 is TGTGCCAGCAGCCGGGACAGGGGTTCACCCCTCCACTTT. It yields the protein CASSRDRGSPLHF.